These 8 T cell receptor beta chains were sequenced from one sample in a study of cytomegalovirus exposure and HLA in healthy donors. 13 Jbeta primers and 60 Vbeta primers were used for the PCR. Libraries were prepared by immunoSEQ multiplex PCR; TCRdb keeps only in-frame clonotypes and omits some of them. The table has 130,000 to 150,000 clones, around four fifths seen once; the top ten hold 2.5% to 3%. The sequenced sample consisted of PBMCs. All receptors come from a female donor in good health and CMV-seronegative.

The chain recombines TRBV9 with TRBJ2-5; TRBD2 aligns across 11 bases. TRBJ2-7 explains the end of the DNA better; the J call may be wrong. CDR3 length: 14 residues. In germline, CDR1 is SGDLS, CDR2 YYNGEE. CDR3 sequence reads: CASSGALAGDEQYF. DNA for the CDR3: TGTGCCAGCAGCGGAGCACTAGCGGGAGACGAGCAGTACTTC.

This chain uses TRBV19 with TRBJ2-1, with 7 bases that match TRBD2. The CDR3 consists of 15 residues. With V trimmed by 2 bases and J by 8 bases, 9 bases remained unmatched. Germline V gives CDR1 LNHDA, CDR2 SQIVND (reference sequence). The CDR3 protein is CASSIFGGREYEQFF. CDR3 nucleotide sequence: TGTGCCAGTAGTATATTTGGCGGGAGAGAATATGAGCAGTTCTTC.

As DNA, the CDR3 is TGCGCCAGCAGCTTTCCAGGGAATGAGCAGTTCTTC. It yields the protein CASSFPGNEQFF. V and J are TRBV5-1 and TRBJ2-1; weak D call: TRBD1 (5 bases). Per germline, CDR1 SGHRS and CDR2 YFSETQ. Deletions cut 2 bases from V and 7 bases from J, with 7 bases between. This CDR3 region has 12 residues.

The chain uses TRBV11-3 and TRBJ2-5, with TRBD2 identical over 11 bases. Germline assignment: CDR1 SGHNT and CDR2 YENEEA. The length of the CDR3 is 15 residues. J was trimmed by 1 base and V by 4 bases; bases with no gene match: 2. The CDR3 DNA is TGTGCCAGCAGCTCCGGGACTAGCGGCCAAGAGACCCAGTACTTC. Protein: CASSSGTSGQETQYF.

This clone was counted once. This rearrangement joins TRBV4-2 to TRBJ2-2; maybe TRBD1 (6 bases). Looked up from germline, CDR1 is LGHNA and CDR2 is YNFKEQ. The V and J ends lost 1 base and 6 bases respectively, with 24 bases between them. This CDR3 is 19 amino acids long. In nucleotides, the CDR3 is TGTGCCAGCAGCCAAGGTACAGGGCTTTGGGTTTCGCACTCCGGGGAGCTGTTTTTT. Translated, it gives CASSQGTGLWVSHSGELFF.

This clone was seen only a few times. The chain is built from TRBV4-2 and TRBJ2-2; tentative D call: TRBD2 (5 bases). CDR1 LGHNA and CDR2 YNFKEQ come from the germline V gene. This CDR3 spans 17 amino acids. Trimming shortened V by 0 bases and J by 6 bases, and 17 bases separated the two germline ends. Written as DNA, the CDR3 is TGTGCCAGCAGCCAAGATGCCCCCGCTAGCTCGCCCGGGGAGCTGTTTTTT. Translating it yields CASSQDAPASSPGELFF.

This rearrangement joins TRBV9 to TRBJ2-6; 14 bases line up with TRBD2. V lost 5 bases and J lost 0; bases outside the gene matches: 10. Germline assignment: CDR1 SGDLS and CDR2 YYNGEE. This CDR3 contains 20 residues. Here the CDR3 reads CASSAPGLAGAPSGANVLTF. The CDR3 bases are TGTGCCAGCAGTGCTCCGGGACTAGCGGGAGCCCCCTCTGGGGCCAACGTCCTGACTTTC.

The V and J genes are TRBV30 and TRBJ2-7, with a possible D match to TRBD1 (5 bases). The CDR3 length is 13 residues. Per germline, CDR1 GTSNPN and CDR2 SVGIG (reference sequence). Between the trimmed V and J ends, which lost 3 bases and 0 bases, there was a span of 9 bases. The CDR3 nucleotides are TGTGCCTGGAGCGCGACAGACTCCTACGAGCAGTACTTC. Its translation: CAWSATDSYEQYF. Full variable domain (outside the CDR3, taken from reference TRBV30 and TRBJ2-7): SQTIHQWPATLVQPVGSPLSLECTVEGTSNPNLYWYRQAAGRGLQLLFYSVGIGQISSEVPQNLSASRPQDRQFILSSKKLLLSDSGFYLCAWSATDSYEQYFGPGTRLTVT.